Presented here are 25 T cell receptor beta chains from one specimen sequenced in a study of control samples from healthy donors and cancer patients. This table comes from immunoSEQ multiplex PCR, and its TCRdb copy is limited to in-frame clones, with some not included. The data show around 120,000 clones, 70% to 90% seen once. Sequences were obtained from blood. These TCRs come from a woman between 65 and 79 years old in good health.

This clone was counted between two and nine times. The J gene is TRBJ1-2, the V gene TRBV14, with no clear D. From germline, CDR1 is SGHDN and CDR2 FVKESK. With 4 bases removed from V and 6 bases from J, the gap between germline ends came to 18 bases. The CDR3 sequence is 15 residues long. The CDR3 nucleotides are TGTGCCAGCAGCCCCTCACGGGGTCACATCGATGGCTACACCTTC. Its protein product is CASSPSRGHIDGYTF.

The V gene is TRBV9, the J gene TRBJ2-1; 12 positions match TRBD2. The CDR3 contains 16 residues. Germline V CDR1 and CDR2: SGDLS, YYNGEE. The V gene end was trimmed by 3 bases and the J gene end by 2 bases; junction bases not matched to a gene: 3. The CDR3 DNA sequence: TGTGCCAGCAGCGGTCCTAGCGGGGGGGCCTACAATGAGCAGTTCTTC. It encodes CASSGPSGGAYNEQFF. Drawing the rest from reference TRBV9 and TRBJ2-1, the complete variable domain is DSGVTQTPKHLITATGQRVTLRCSPRSGDLSVYWYQQSLDQGLQFLIQYYNGEERAKGNILERFSAQQFPDLHSELNLSSLELGDSALYFCASSGPSGGAYNEQFFGPGTRLTVL.

The genes are TRBV19 and TRBJ2-2; 11 nucleotides match TRBD1. Germline V CDR1 and CDR2: LNHDA, SQIVND (reference sequence). The CDR3 covers 18 residues. V was pared by 7 bases and J by 4 bases, with 14 bases of the junction left unmatched. In nucleotides, the CDR3 is TGTGCCAGTATTGAGGTCAAGAGCGGGACAGGGGGCACCGGGGAGCTGTTTTTT. Protein: CASIEVKSGTGGTGELFF.

The table lists this clone with a count of one. The V gene is TRBV4-1, the J gene TRBJ2-3; D possibly matches TRBD1 or TRBD2 (7 bases each). The V end was cut by 2 bases, the J end by 6 bases, with 15 bases between. CDR1 and CDR2 from the germline V gene are MGHRA and YSYEKL. The CDR3 sequence is 15 residues long. The DNA of the CDR3 is TGCGCCAGCAGCCAATCGCCCCAGGGGGGGGATACGCAGTATTTT. Its protein is CASSQSPQGGDTQYF.

The V gene is TRBV6-5, the J gene TRBJ1-1; tentative D call: TRBD1 (5 bases). CDR1 MNHEY and CDR2 SVGAGI come from the germline V gene. This CDR3 is built from 13 residues. V lost 8 bases and J lost 1, with 11 bases in between. CDR3 DNA sequence: TGTGCCAGCGGCTCGCAGGGGAACACTGAAGCTTTCTTT. This encodes CASGSQGNTEAFF.

This clone was detected only once. This chain uses TRBV6-4 with TRBJ2-6; D gene unclear. The CDR3 is 15 residues long. The germline V gene encodes CDR1 MRHNA and CDR2 SNTAGT. Trimming took 0 bases from V and 1 from J, leaving 4 bases between them. DNA for the CDR3: TGTGCCAGCAGTGACTCCAAATCTGGGGCCAACGTCCTGACTTTC. Its translation is CASSDSKSGANVLTF.

The rearrangement joins TRBV7-3 to TRBJ2-1; 7 bases fit TRBD2. V lost 2 bases to trimming and J lost 3 bases; unmatched junction nucleotides: 7. CDR3 size: 16 residues. CDR1 is SGHTA, CDR2 FQGTGA, per germline. Written as DNA, the CDR3 is TGTGCCAGCAGCTTAGCTAGCGCGGGAGACTACAATGAGCAGTTCTTC. It specifies CASSLASAGDYNEQFF.

The chain has TRBV18 and TRBJ2-7; D gene ambiguous. V lost 3 bases and J 4 bases, leaving 13 bases between the germline ends. The CDR3 extends over 14 amino acids. CDR1 and CDR2 (germline): KGHSH, LQKENI. CDR3 region: CASSPSRQPYEQYF. CDR3 nucleotide sequence: TGTGCCAGCTCACCGAGTCGGCAGCCTTACGAGCAGTACTTC.

This chain joins TRBV25-1 and TRBJ1-1; unclear D gene. The germline gives CDR1 MGHDK, CDR2 SYGVNS. Deletions cut 7 bases from V and 0 bases from J, with 3 bases between. This CDR3 comprises 11 residues. The CDR3 sequence: CASTVNTEAFF. The CDR3 DNA reads TGTGCCAGCACGGTGAACACTGAAGCTTTCTTT.

This clone was counted a few times. The chain has TRBV19 and TRBJ1-1; TRBD1 might be the D (5 bases). V was shortened by 1 base and J by 1 base, with 7 bases between the two germline ends. The CDR3 sequence is 14 residues long. Germline CDR1 is LNHDA and CDR2 is SQIVND (reference sequence). The CDR3 sequence: CASSIGGPNTEAFF. The CDR3, as DNA: TGTGCCAGTAGTATAGGGGGCCCGAACACTGAAGCTTTCTTT.

This clone occurred a few times. This chain connects TRBV6-5 to TRBJ2-3; 11 positions agree with TRBD2. The CDR3 extends over 14 amino acids. Trimming at V came to 5 bases and at J to 4 bases, leaving 2 bases not matched to a gene. Per the germline V gene, CDR1 is MNHEY and CDR2 is SVGAGI. The CDR3 loop reads CASSPGLAADTQYF. The CDR3 nucleotides read TGTGCCAGCAGTCCGGGACTAGCGGCAGATACGCAGTATTTT.

The rearrangement joins TRBV10-3 to TRBJ1-1; 7 positions match TRBD1. The J segment lost 4 bases and the V segment lost 6 bases, leaving 5 bases of the junction unmatched. Germline values: CDR1 ENHRY, CDR2 SYGVKD. This CDR3 is 13 amino acids long. In DNA, the CDR3 is TGTGCCATCAGCTCACAGGGGTCCACTGAAGCTTTCTTT. Translated: CAISSQGSTEAFF.

J is TRBJ1-1 and V is TRBV18; D is uncertain. CDR3 length: 13 residues. Germline V lookup: CDR1 KGHSH, CDR2 LQKENI. The V and J ends lost 1 base and 0 bases respectively, with 3 bases between them. CDR3 in amino acids: CASSPHMNTEAFF. The CDR3 DNA sequence: TGTGCCAGCTCACCACACATGAACACTGAAGCTTTCTTT.

The chain carries TRBV18 and TRBJ2-3; maybe TRBD2 (6 bases). V dropped 4 bases and J dropped 4 bases, with 9 bases sitting between them. Germline CDR1 reads KGHSH; CDR2 reads LQKENI. CDR3 length: 13 amino acids. The chain's CDR3 is CASSLGGADTQYF. CDR3 bases: TGTGCCAGCTCACTGGGCGGGGCAGATACGCAGTATTTT.

The chain recombines TRBV3-1 (or the pseudogene TRBV3-2) with TRBJ1-5; D is uncertain. CDR1 and CDR2 from the germline V gene are LGHDT and YNNKEL (reference sequence). The CDR3 loop spans 15 amino acids. Trimming pared 1 base from V and 9 bases from J, leaving 16 bases between. The CDR3 bases are TGTGCCAGCAGCCAAGGTTTTGGTTCGGTTGGGCCCCAGCATTTT. It encodes CASSQGFGSVGPQHF.

CDR3 DNA sequence: TGTGCCAGCAGCTTATATGGGACGGTGAACACTGAAGCTTTCTTT. It codes for CASSLYGTVNTEAFF. The chain joins TRBV7-3 to TRBJ1-1; D possibly corresponds to TRBD1 (5 bases). Germline V gene lookup returns CDR1 SGHTA and CDR2 FQGTGA. V was trimmed by 2 bases and J by 0 bases, leaving 10 bases between them. The CDR3 spans 15 residues. Full variable domain (outside the CDR3, taken from reference TRBV7-3 and TRBJ1-1): GAGVSQTPSNKVTEKGKYVELRCDPISGHTALYWYRQSLGQGPEFLIYFQGTGAADDSGLPNDRFFAVRPEGSVSTLKIQRTERGDSAVYLCASSLYGTVNTEAFFGQGTRLTVV.

A word on this clone: The sample holds other DNA sequences that translate to the same CDR3. V usage is TRBV6-2 or TRBV6-3 and J usage is TRBJ2-2, with TRBD2 as a possible D gene (5 bases). There are 14 residues in the CDR3. Germline V gene sequence: CDR1 MNHEY, CDR2 SVGEGT. Trimming removed 5 bases at V and 5 bases at J, with 12 bases between. The CDR3 sequence is CASSRAGNTGELFF. The CDR3, as DNA: TGTGCCAGCAGTAGGGCCGGGAATACCGGGGAGCTGTTTTTT.

CDR3 DNA sequence: TGTGCCAGCAGCTTAGATAGGGCAGGGGCCGGAAACACCATATATTTT. As protein: CASSLDRAGAGNTIYF. The chain recombines TRBV7-2 with TRBJ1-3, with D maybe TRBD1 (6 bases). This CDR3 comprises 16 residues. Deletions cut 1 base from V and 4 bases from J, with 14 bases between. The germline V gene encodes CDR1 SGHTA and CDR2 FQGNSA.

J is TRBJ1-4 and V is TRBV12-3 or TRBV12-4, with a weak D call TRBD1 (5 bases). V lost 6 bases, J lost 10 bases, and 12 bases lay in between. This CDR3 comprises 12 residues. The CDR3: CASSPPGGKLFF. In DNA form, the CDR3 reads TGTGCCAGCAGCCCCCCCGGGGGAAAACTGTTTTTT.

The rearrangement uses TRBV29-1 and TRBJ2-3; D may match TRBD1 or TRBD2 (5 bases each). With 1 base removed from V and 4 bases from J, the gap between germline ends came to 6 bases. The CDR3 has 12 residues. Germline V CDR1 and CDR2: SQVTM, ANQGSEA. The CDR3 DNA is TGCAGCGTTGAAGTGGGGGCAGATACGCAGTATTTT. This codes for CSVEVGADTQYF.

This chain joins TRBV28 and TRBJ2-6; the D gene is possibly TRBD1 (5 bases). The germline gives CDR1 MDHEN, CDR2 SYDVKM. Trimming pared 2 bases from V and 4 bases from J, leaving 12 bases between. The CDR3 is made up of 16 amino acids. The CDR3 nucleotides read TGTGCCAGCAGTTTAGTCCTGGGGCCCGGGGCCAACGTCCTGACTTTC. This translates into CASSLVLGPGANVLTF.

About this clone: Other nucleotide sequences from this sample produce the same CDR3. This chain uses TRBV6-6 with TRBJ1-4, with D unresolved. The germline V gene encodes CDR1 MNHNY and CDR2 SVGAGI (reference sequence). V was shortened by 2 bases and J by 7 bases, with 2 bases between the two germline ends. The CDR3 spans 11 residues. The CDR3 bases are TGTGCCAGCAGTTACAGTGAAAAACTGTTTTTT. Translated: CASSYSEKLFF.

The chain is built from TRBV4-2 and TRBJ2-2; 16 positions match TRBD2. Germline values: CDR1 LGHNA, CDR2 YNFKEQ. The CDR3 sequence is 20 residues long. J lost 0 bases, V lost 2 bases, and 6 bases had no gene match. The CDR3 protein is CASSQFPGLAGGPNTGELFF. CDR3 DNA: TGTGCCAGCAGCCAATTCCCGGGACTAGCGGGGGGGCCGAACACCGGGGAGCTGTTTTTT.

This clone was recorded a few times. V is TRBV6-2 or TRBV6-3 and J is TRBJ1-1; 11 nucleotides line up with TRBD1. The V segment lost 6 bases and the J segment 4 bases; nucleotides outside the gene matches: 7. Germline CDR1 MNHEY, CDR2 SVGEGT. This CDR3 is 15 amino acids long. CDR3 nucleotides: TGTGCCAGCAGCGATACCGGGACAGGGGGCACTGAAGCTTTCTTT. Translated: CASSDTGTGGTEAFF.

The chain has TRBV27 and TRBJ1-2, with 9 bases that match TRBD1. V was clipped by 1 base and J by 6 bases; unmatched bases: 0. Germline CDR1 is MNHEY and CDR2 is SMNVEV (reference sequence). The CDR3 has 13 amino acids. The CDR3 protein is CASSLWTGDGYTF. The DNA of the CDR3 is TGTGCCAGCAGTTTATGGACAGGGGATGGCTACACCTTC.